The rows below give T cell receptor beta chains drawn from one sample of a study of Ad26.COV2.S vaccination and SARS-CoV-2 variants. Here immunoSEQ multiplex PCR was the method, and the copy in TCRdb shows in-frame clones only, minus some. The sample includes about 350,000 clones, under 95% of them seen just once. This specimen consisted of peripheral blood, obtained after recovery from COVID-19. The receptors were sampled from a human donor who had recovered from COVID-19. The CDR3 runs from the conserved cysteine through the conserved F or W. The D gene is left open where the match is weak. Rows may omit the clone size; those that give it use once, few, many or a size class.

clone size	V gene	J gene	D gene	CDR3 length	CDR3 DNA	CDR3 protein
few	TRBV27	TRBJ2-1	TRBD2	19	TGTGCCAGCAGTCTCCTTCGAGGCGGCGGGGGGGCATGGCACAATGAGCAGTTCTTC	CASSLLRGGGGAWHNEQFF
.	TRBV9	TRBJ1-2	TRBD1	17	TGTGCCAGCAGCGCAGGGGGACGGGGGACAGGAACTTATGGCTACACCTTC	CASSAGGRGTGTYGYTF
.	TRBV9	TRBJ2-3	.	16	TGTGCCAGCAGCCCCTTGGGGGGGACAGTCGGAAATACGCAGTATTTT	CASSPLGGTVGNTQYF
.	TRBV10-3	TRBJ1-1	.	13	TGTGCCACAACCTTATCCTTGAACACTGAAGCTTTCTTT	CATTLSLNTEAFF
.	TRBV6-6	TRBJ1-1	TRBD1	15	TGTGCCGGGCTTAGTACCGCTACAGGGGGCACTGAAGCTTTCTTT	CAGLSTATGGTEAFF
once	TRBV7-9	TRBJ2-2	.	11	TGTGCCAGCAGGGCTTTCGGGGAGCTGTTTTTT	CASRAFGELFF
.	TRBV10-1	TRBJ2-2	.	16	TGCGCCAGCAGTGAGAGAGTGGGGGGGAACACCGGGGAGCTGTTTTTT	CASSERVGGNTGELFF
.	TRBV18	TRBJ2-5	TRBD2	17	TGTGCCAGCTCACCACTAGCACTAGCGGGGGGCGCAGAGACCCAGTACTTC	CASSPLALAGGAETQYF
.	TRBV19	TRBJ1-2	TRBD1	17	TGTGCCAGTAGTACTAGACAGGGGGCCCTCCCGGACTATGGCTACACCTTC	CASSTRQGALPDYGYTF
.	TRBV19	TRBJ1-1	TRBD1	15	TGTGCCAGTAGTATAGGTGGGACAGACCACACTGAAGCTTTCTTT	CASSIGGTDHTEAFF
.	TRBV6-1	TRBJ2-1	.	14	TGTGCCAGCAGTCGGGACCCAACCTACAATGAGCAGTTCTTC	CASSRDPTYNEQFF
.	TRBV2	TRBJ2-7	TRBD2	14	TGTGCCAGCAGTGATTCTAGCGGGGGATACGAGCAGTACTTC	CASSDSSGGYEQYF
.	TRBV11-2	TRBJ2-7	TRBD1	13	TGTGCCAGCAGTACGGACAGGGGGCACGAGCAGTACTTC	CASSTDRGHEQYF
.	TRBV9	TRBJ1-2	.	14	TGTGCCAGCAGCGTAGAAGAGGGGCACGTTGGCTACACCTTC	CASSVEEGHVGYTF
few	TRBV7-9	TRBJ1-6	.	17	TGTGCCAGCAGCTTAGGGCAGGGGAGCACCTATAATTCACCCCTCCACTTT	CASSLGQGSTYNSPLHF
.	TRBV6-5	TRBJ2-7	TRBD1	14	TGTGCCAGCATCCCCCCGGGACAGGGCCACGAGCAGTACTTC	CASIPPGQGHEQYF
.	TRBV19	TRBJ1-2	.	15	TGTGCCAGTAGTCCCCGCTGGACAGATAACTATGGCTACACCTTC	CASSPRWTDNYGYTF
.	TRBV2	TRBJ1-1	.	14	TGTGCCAGCCAGTTCCCCCCCAGGAACACTGAAGCTTTCTTT	CASQFPPRNTEAFF
.	TRBV19	TRBJ1-1	TRBD1	16	TGTGCCAGTAGCTTCAAGACAGGGTTTATGAACACTGAAGCTTTCTTT	CASSFKTGFMNTEAFF
.	TRBV5-1	TRBJ1-4	.	15	TGCGCCAGCAGCTTTTCAGGGGCAACTAATGAAAAACTGTTTTTT	CASSFSGATNEKLFF
.	TRBV10-2	TRBJ2-4	.	15	TGCGCCAGCAGTGATCCGGGTCTAGCCAAAAACATTCAGTACTTC	CASSDPGLAKNIQYF
.	TRBV6-5	TRBJ2-7	.	12	TGTGCCAGCTCAGAGAGGGCCTACGAGCAGTACTTC	CASSERAYEQYF
.	TRBV5-6	TRBJ2-5	TRBD2	18	TGTGCCAGCCCCGGACTAGCGGGGGGCGGGGCAATCCAAGAGACCCAGTACTTC	CASPGLAGGGAIQETQYF
.	TRBV28	TRBJ2-5	.	12	TGTGCCAGCAGTCCCCCTCAAGGAACCCAGTACTTC	CASSPPQGTQYF
.	TRBV9	TRBJ1-5	.	15	TGTGCCAGCAGCGTAGGTCCAGGTTACGATCAGCCCCAGCATTTT	CASSVGPGYDQPQHF
.	TRBV2	TRBJ1-3	.	13	TGTGCCAGCAAGAGGGGCACGGGAAACACCATATATTTT	CASKRGTGNTIYF
.	TRBV5-1	TRBJ2-5	.	15	TGCGCCAGCAGCCCGTGGGGTCAGGTCCAAGAGACCCAGTACTTC	CASSPWGQVQETQYF
.	TRBV5-6	TRBJ1-3	.	14	TGTGCCAGCAGCTTATATGGCTCTGGAAACACCATATATTTT	CASSLYGSGNTIYF
.	TRBV19	TRBJ1-2	.	15	TGTGCCAGTAGTATAGGGAGCGGACACGAATGGGGCTACACCTTC	CASSIGSGHEWGYTF
.	TRBV25-1	TRBJ1-2	TRBD1	15	TGTGCCAGCAGAGCGGATACAGGGGGCCCCTATGGCTACACCTTC	CASRADTGGPYGYTF
.	TRBV15	TRBJ1-5	TRBD1	17	TGTGCCACCAGCAGAGGGTCGGACAGGACTGGCAATCAGCCCCAGCATTTT	CATSRGSDRTGNQPQHF
.	TRBV11-2	TRBJ1-1	TRBD1	15	TGTGCCAGCAGCTCAATCTCAGGGGGGGACACTGAAGCTTTCTTT	CASSSISGGDTEAFF
.	TRBV19	TRBJ2-1	TRBD1	15	TGTGCCAGTAGTGCGACAGGGAGCACCTACAATGAGCAGTTCTTC	CASSATGSTYNEQFF
.	TRBV7-2	TRBJ1-6	TRBD1	15	TGTGCCAGCAGCTTAACCGGGACAGGGGTAACACCCCTCCACTTT	CASSLTGTGVTPLHF
.	TRBV5-6	TRBJ1-5	TRBD1	13	TGTGCCAGCAGTCTAACAGGGGAGCCGGCCCAGCATTTT	CASSLTGEPAQHF
.	TRBV12-5	TRBJ1-1	TRBD1	18	TGTGCTAGTGGTTTAACCCCGACCGTGACAGGGACGAACACTGAAGCTTTCTTT	CASGLTPTVTGTNTEAFF
.	TRBV7-2	TRBJ2-2	.	15	TGTGCCAGCAGCTTAACGAGACAATCCACCGGGGAGCTGTTTTTT	CASSLTRQSTGELFF
.	TRBV6-5	TRBJ2-5	TRBD1	15	TGTGCCAGCAGCGCACTAACAGGGGTACGAGAGACCCAGTACTTC	CASSALTGVRETQYF
.	TRBV4-3	TRBJ1-5	.	13	TGCGCCAGCAGCCCGCGACCCAATCAGCCCCAGCATTTT	CASSPRPNQPQHF
.	TRBV13	TRBJ2-1	TRBD2	16	TGTGCCAGCAGCTCCCAGCTGGCGGGGGACTACAATGAGCAGTTCTTC	CASSSQLAGDYNEQFF
.	TRBV11-3	TRBJ2-1	TRBD1	16	TGTGCCAGCAGCTTAAGGGGACAGGGGGCAATCAATGAGCAGTTCTTC	CASSLRGQGAINEQFF
.	TRBV27	TRBJ2-1	TRBD1	15	TGTGCCAGCAGTTTCTCGGGGACAGTGACCAATGAGCAGTTCTTC	CASSFSGTVTNEQFF